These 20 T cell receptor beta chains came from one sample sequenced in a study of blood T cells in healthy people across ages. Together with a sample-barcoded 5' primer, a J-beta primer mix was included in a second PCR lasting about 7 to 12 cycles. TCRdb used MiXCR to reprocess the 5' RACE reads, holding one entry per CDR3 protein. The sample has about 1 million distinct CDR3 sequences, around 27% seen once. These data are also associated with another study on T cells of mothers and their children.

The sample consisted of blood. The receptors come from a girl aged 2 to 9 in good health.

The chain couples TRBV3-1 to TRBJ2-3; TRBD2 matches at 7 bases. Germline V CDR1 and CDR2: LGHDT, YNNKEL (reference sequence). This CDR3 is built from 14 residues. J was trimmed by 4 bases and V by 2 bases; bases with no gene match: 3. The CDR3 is CASSQLAEADTQYF. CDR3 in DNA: TGTGCCAGCAGCCAACTAGCGGAGGCAGATACGCAGTATTTT.

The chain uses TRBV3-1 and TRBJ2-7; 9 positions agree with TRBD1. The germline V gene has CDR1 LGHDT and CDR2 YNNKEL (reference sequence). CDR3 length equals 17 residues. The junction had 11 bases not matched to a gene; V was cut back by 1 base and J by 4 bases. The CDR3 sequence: CASSQARSTGGLYEQYF. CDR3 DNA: TGTGCCAGCAGCCAAGCTAGGTCGACAGGGGGATTATACGAGCAGTACTTC.

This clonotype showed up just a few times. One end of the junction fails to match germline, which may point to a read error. CDR3 bases: TGTGCCAGTAGCTTAGATGCGGGGCTTGAAAAACTGTTTTTT. Its protein is CASSLDAGLEKLFF. V is TRBV7-9 and J is TRBJ1-4; maybe TRBD1 (5 bases). Germline values: CDR1 SEHNR, CDR2 FQNEAQ (reference sequence). The length of the CDR3 is 14 residues.

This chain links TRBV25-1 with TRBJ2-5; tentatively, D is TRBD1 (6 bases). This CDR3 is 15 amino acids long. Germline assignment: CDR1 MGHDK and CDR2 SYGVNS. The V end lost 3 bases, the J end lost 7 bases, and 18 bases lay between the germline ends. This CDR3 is CASSDGLGASGTQYF. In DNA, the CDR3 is TGTGCCAGCAGTGACGGCTTGGGGGCATCAGGGACCCAGTACTTC.

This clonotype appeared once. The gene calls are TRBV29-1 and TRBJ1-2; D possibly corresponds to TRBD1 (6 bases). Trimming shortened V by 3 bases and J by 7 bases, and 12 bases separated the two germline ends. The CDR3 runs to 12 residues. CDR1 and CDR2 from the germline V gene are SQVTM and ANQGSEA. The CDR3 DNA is TGCAGCGTTGATTGGGGGCGGGGTGGCTACACCTTC. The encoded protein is CSVDWGRGGYTF. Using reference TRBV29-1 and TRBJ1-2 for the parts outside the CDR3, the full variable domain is SAVISQKPSRDICQRGTSLTIQCQVDSQVTMMFWYRQQPGQSLTLIATANQGSEATYESGFVIDKFPISRPNLTFSTLTVSNMSPEDSSIYLCSVDWGRGGYTFGSGTRLTVV.

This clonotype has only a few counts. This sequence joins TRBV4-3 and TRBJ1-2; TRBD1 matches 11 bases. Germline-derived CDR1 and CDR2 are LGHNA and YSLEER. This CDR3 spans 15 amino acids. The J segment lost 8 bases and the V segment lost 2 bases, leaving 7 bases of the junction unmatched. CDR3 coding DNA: TGCGCCAGCAGCCAAACCGGGACAGGGGGTCACGGCTACACCTTC. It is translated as CASSQTGTGGHGYTF.

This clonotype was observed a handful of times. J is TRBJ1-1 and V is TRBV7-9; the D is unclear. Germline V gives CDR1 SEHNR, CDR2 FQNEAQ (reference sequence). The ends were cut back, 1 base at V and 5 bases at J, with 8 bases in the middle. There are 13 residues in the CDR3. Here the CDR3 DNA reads TGTGCCAGCAGCTTAGAGTTGGTTACTGAAGCTTTCTTT. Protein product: CASSLELVTEAFF.

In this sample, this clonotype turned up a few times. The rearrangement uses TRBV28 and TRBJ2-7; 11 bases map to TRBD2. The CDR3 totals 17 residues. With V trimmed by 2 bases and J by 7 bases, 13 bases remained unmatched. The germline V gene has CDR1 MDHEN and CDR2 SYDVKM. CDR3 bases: TGTGCCAGCAGTTTAGACCTCAAACTAGCGGGAGATGAAGAGCAGTACTTC. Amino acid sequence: CASSLDLKLAGDEEQYF.

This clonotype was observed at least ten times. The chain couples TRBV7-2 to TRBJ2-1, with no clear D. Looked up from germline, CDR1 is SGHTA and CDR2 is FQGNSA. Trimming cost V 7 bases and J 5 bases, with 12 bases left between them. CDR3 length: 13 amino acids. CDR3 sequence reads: CASNWVWNNEQFF. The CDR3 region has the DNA TGTGCCAGCAATTGGGTATGGAACAATGAGCAGTTCTTC.

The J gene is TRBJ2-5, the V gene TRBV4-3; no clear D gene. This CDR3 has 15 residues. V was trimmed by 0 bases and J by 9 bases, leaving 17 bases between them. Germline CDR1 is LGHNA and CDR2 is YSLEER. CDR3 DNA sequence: TGCGCCAGCAGCCAAGATTGGAGCGCTTCTGCTCCCCAGTACTTC. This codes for CASSQDWSASAPQYF.

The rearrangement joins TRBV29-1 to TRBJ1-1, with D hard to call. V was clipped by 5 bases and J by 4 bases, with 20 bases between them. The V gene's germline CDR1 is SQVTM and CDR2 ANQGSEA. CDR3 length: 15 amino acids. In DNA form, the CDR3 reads TGCAGCGTTCCCCCTTTGGGAGGGAGGAGCACTGAAGCTTTCTTT. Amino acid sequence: CSVPPLGGRSTEAFF.

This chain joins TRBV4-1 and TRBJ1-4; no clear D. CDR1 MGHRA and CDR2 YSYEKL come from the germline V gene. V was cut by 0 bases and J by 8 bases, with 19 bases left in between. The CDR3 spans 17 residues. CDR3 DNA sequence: TGCGCCAGCAGCCAAGATCAGTTCGGACTGACGGGGGAAAAACTGTTTTTT. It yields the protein CASSQDQFGLTGEKLFF.

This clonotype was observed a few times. The CDR3 DNA follows: TGTGCCATCAGTGAGCGGGGACCTACAGATACGCAGTATTTT. Its translation is CAISERGPTDTQYF. The rearrangement links TRBV10-3 to TRBJ2-3; D may correspond to TRBD1 or TRBD2 (5 bases each). The CDR3 covers 14 residues. The germline V gene has CDR1 ENHRY and CDR2 SYGVKD. Trimming removed 2 bases from V and 3 bases from J, with 9 bases in between.

The CDR3 nucleotides are TGCGCCAGCAGCTTGACAGGGGGACAGGGCACTGAAGCTTTCTTT. It yields the protein CASSLTGGQGTEAFF. V usage is TRBV5-1 and J usage is TRBJ1-1; TRBD1 agrees at 9 bases. The CDR3 extends over 15 amino acids. Unmatched junction bases numbered 5, after V lost 1 base and J lost 4 bases. Germline-derived CDR1 and CDR2 are SGHRS and YFSETQ.

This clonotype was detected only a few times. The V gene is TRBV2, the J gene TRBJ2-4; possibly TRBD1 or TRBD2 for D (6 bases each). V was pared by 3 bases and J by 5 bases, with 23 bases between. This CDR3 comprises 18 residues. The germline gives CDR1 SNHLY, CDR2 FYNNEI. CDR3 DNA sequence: TGTGCCAGCAGTGATGCGGTGGAGGGGGGCCATGTTCAAAACATTCAGTACTTC. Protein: CASSDAVEGGHVQNIQYF.

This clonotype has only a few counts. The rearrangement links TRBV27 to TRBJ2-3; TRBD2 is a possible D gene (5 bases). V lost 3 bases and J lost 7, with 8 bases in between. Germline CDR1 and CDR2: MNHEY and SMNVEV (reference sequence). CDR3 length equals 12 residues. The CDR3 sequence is CASSLPTNTQYF. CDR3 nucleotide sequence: TGTGCCAGCAGTTTGCCGACTAATACGCAGTATTTT.

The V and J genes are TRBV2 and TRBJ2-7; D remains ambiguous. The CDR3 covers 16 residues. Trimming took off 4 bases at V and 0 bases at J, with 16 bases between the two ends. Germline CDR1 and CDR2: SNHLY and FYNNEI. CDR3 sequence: CASSVSVGKVSYEQYF. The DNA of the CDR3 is TGTGCCAGCAGTGTTTCGGTAGGGAAGGTCTCCTACGAGCAGTACTTC.

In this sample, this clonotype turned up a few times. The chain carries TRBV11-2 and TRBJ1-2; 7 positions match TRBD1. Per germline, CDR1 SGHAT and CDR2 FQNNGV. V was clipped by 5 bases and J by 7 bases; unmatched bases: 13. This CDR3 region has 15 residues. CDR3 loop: CASSLSVQGRSGYTF. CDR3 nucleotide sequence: TGTGCCAGCAGCCTATCAGTACAGGGGCGGAGTGGCTACACCTTC.

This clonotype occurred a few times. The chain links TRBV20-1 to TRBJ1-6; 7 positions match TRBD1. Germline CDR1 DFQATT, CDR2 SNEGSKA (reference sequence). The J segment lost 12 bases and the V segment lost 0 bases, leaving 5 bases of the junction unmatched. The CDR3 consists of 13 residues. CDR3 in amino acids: CSARERGRLPLHF. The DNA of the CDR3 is TGCAGTGCTAGAGAAAGGGGGCGGTTACCCCTCCACTTT.

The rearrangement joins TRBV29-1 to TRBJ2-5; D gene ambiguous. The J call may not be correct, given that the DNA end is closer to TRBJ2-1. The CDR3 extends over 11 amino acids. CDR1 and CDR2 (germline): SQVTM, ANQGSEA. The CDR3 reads CSVGYSNEQFF. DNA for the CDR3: TGCAGCGTTGGATACAGCAATGAGCAGTTCTTC.